This T cell receptor (beta chain) is drawn from a study of post-analysis software for immune sequencing data (dated by TCRdb to the mid-2010s). Regarding the complete study: Disease courses on record covered relapsing-remitting, secondary progressive and progressive-relapsing multiple sclerosis, though some patients had no subtype annotation. The patient repertoires were compared against fewer than twelve previously published healthy control repertoires obtained from donors aged roughly 6 to 25 years. A subset of samples was prepared in parallel using single-end sample barcoding, then pooled and co-amplified after Illumina adapter ligation.

Trimmed from V: 7 bases; trimmed from J: 3 bases; junction bases lacking a gene match: 6. Including cysteine and phenylalanine, the CDR3 has 14 amino acids. Kept here is only the CDR3 DNA, which spans 42 bases and is read in frame from base 1. Per the germline V gene, ENHRY is the CDR1 and SYGVKD is the CDR2. Concerning this clonotype itself: What antigen it recognizes has not been identified. No base quality information exists; no much larger clone differs at one position.

To demonstrate the VDJtools post-analysis software, TCR beta repertoires were profiled from the peripheral blood of about a dozen young patients with multiple sclerosis. The multiple sclerosis patients were children and adolescents between 6 and 15 years of age. Libraries were constructed by PCR. TCRdb names Illumina HiSeq 2500 as the instrument used. Unique molecular identifiers were incorporated into TCR beta cDNA libraries to reduce PCR and sequencing biases. Every 1 to 10 million input T cells yielded some 500,000 cDNA molecules, meaning each molecule approximated one T cell. Patient libraries were prepared and sequenced with the same protocol used for the earlier healthy control dataset. Samples belonging to the same batch were prepared together, multiplexed and sequenced on a shared HiSeq lane. Turning to the authors' computational methods: MIGEC was used to process the raw barcoded reads, and molecular identifier groups with only a single read were discarded before consensus assembly and CDR3 extraction. VDJtools was used for post-analysis of the clonotype tables, and diversity was normalized by down-sampling every dataset to the size of the smallest sample. Repertoire overlap clustering matched CDR3 amino acid but not nucleotide sequences to correct batch-related cross-sample contamination. TCRdb reanalyzed the raw reads on its own, using fastp at Q25 for trimming and MiXCR for clone calling, and kept in-frame beta chains. All rows with the same CDR3 protein become a single entry with the most common DNA and genes. TCRdb's processing, not the authors' own work, is the source of the V and J calls. Within this sample are about 820,000 distinct CDR3 sequences, with roughly 50% of them counted one time only. Of the sample, 4.6% is held by the ten largest clones.

Summary of the overall study and its limitations: The multiple sclerosis patient group was slightly younger than the control group. Direct clustering with F measure revealed strong co-clustering of samples prepared in the same batch, which led to a batch-effect correction. Patients showed significantly higher frequencies than controls for roughly 5 TRBV segments, among them TRBV5-6, TRBV5-1 and TRBV20-1. Normalized Chao1 diversity was significantly lower in multiple sclerosis patients than controls, suggesting substantial peripheral T-cell clonal expansion.

Sequencing input: blood. The clonotype was recovered from a girl under 18 with multiple sclerosis. The V and J genes are TRBV10-3 and TRBJ2-3; 8 junctional bases match TRBD2. The CDR3 loop reads CAIMERGTTDTQYF. The bases read TGTGCCATCATGGAGCGGGGGACAACAGATACGCAGTATTTT.